This is a list of T cell receptor beta chains from one sample in a study of blood T cell repertoires in COVID-19. Here immunoSEQ multiplex PCR was the method, and the copy in TCRdb shows in-frame clones only, minus some. This sample has under 100,000 clones, with 75% to 90% found just once. Sequenced material: peripheral blood. The receptors stem from a human donor in a cohort sampled during active COVID-19. Both conserved end residues are part of each CDR3. Each record gives: V gene, clone size, J gene, CDR3 length, CDR3 protein. Expanded clones are given a class, and other clones once, few, many or no size at all.

V: TRBV11-2
size: -
J: TRBJ2-3
length: 12
CDR3: CASSPDSDTQYF

V: TRBV28
size: -
J: TRBJ1-5
length: 14
CDR3: CASSLNRGQQPQHF

V: TRBV5-8
size: -
J: TRBJ1-5
length: 14
CDR3: CASSLLHGNQPQHF

V: TRBV28
size: -
J: TRBJ2-1
length: 16
CDR3: CASSSSAGNTYNEQFF

V: TRBV12-3/TRBV12-4
size: -
J: TRBJ2-5
length: 12
CDR3: CASSFSKETQYF

V: TRBV2
size: -
J: TRBJ1-3
length: 14
CDR3: CASSKQGFRNTIYF

V: TRBV4-2
size: -
J: TRBJ2-3
length: 16
CDR3: CASSQNPASVTDTQYF

V: TRBV30
size: once
J: TRBJ2-7
length: 14
CDR3: CAWTLGTATYEQYF

V: TRBV30
size: -
J: TRBJ1-1
length: 13
CDR3: CAWTLDRGTEAFF

V: TRBV20-1
size: -
J: TRBJ2-6
length: 18
CDR3: CSASTGLLFSSGANVLTF

V: TRBV19
size: -
J: TRBJ1-5
length: 14
CDR3: CASSDRGRDQPQHF

V: TRBV28
size: -
J: TRBJ1-6
length: 16
CDR3: CASKGTGTAGYSPLHF

V: TRBV2
size: -
J: TRBJ1-5
length: 13
CDR3: CASSGTKDQPQHF

V: TRBV7-3
size: -
J: TRBJ2-3
length: 16
CDR3: CASTSGLAGHTDTQYF

V: TRBV7-9
size: -
J: TRBJ1-5
length: 17
CDR3: CASSFLTAPYSNQPQHF

V: TRBV11-2
size: -
J: TRBJ1-1
length: 13
CDR3: CASSLTENTEAFF

V: TRBV4-2
size: -
J: TRBJ2-3
length: 19
CDR3: CASSQRGILAGGPGDTQYF

V: TRBV5-4
size: once
J: TRBJ2-7
length: 14
CDR3: CASSFDSASYEQYF

V: TRBV6-5
size: -
J: TRBJ2-7
length: 14
CDR3: CASSPGQGSYEQYF

V: TRBV27
size: once
J: TRBJ1-2
length: 14
CDR3: CASSLVAGELGYTF

V: TRBV24-1
size: -
J: TRBJ1-5
length: 14
CDR3: CATSDLEGNQPQHF

V: TRBV6-2/TRBV6-3
size: -
J: TRBJ2-1
length: 17
CDR3: CASSSRTVPSSYNEQFF

V: TRBV2
size: -
J: TRBJ2-1
length: 13
CDR3: CASWREVDNEQFF

V: TRBV3-1/TRBV3-2
size: -
J: TRBJ1-2
length: 14
CDR3: CASSQGQGALGYTF

V: TRBV5-1
size: -
J: TRBJ2-7
length: 14
CDR3: CASSLGTTSVEQYF

V: TRBV6-5
size: -
J: TRBJ2-2
length: 14
CDR3: CASKQYQNTGELFF

V: TRBV6-5
size: -
J: TRBJ1-1
length: 13
CDR3: CASKGHMNTEAFF

V: TRBV27
size: few
J: TRBJ1-6
length: 15
CDR3: CATHRGLLYNSPLHF

V: TRBV28
size: few
J: TRBJ1-5
length: 13
CDR3: CASQKGGNQPQHF

V: TRBV18
size: -
J: TRBJ2-2
length: 16
CDR3: CASSPRQGGETGELFF

V: TRBV2
size: -
J: TRBJ1-3
length: 16
CDR3: CASSDLGQSSGNTIYF

V: TRBV6-5
size: once
J: TRBJ1-2
length: 13
CDR3: CASSLQGGDGYTF

V: TRBV4-1
size: -
J: TRBJ2-1
length: 16
CDR3: CASSPEGLAGGNEQFF

V: TRBV11-2
size: -
J: TRBJ1-4
length: 16
CDR3: CASSLQYRRAPQKLFF

V: TRBV7-8
size: -
J: TRBJ1-1
length: 16
CDR3: CASSSEWRAMNTEAFF

V: TRBV29-1
size: -
J: TRBJ2-5
length: 16
CDR3: CSVLGGTSGRKETQYF

V: TRBV11-2
size: -
J: TRBJ2-2
length: 17
CDR3: CASSRRLAGVETGELFF

V: TRBV7-9
size: -
J: TRBJ2-1
length: 16
CDR3: CASSLYLAGVLDEQFF

V: TRBV28
size: -
J: TRBJ1-1
length: 13
CDR3: CASSLVGLTEAFF

V: TRBV18
size: once
J: TRBJ2-3
length: 13
CDR3: CASSPRGPDTQYF

V: TRBV15
size: -
J: TRBJ2-5
length: 13
CDR3: CATASGGQETQYF

V: TRBV7-9
size: -
J: TRBJ2-7
length: 14
CDR3: CASSSGTGTYEQYF

V: TRBV28
size: -
J: TRBJ2-1
length: 14
CDR3: CASSLPSDYNEQFF

V: TRBV5-1
size: -
J: TRBJ2-1
length: 17
CDR3: CASSLVIAGGPDYEQFF

V: TRBV18
size: -
J: TRBJ2-2
length: 13
CDR3: CASSPGRTGELFF

V: TRBV2
size: -
J: TRBJ2-3
length: 12
CDR3: CASSPSTDTQYF

V: TRBV7-9
size: -
J: TRBJ1-2
length: 11
CDR3: CATQGADGYTF

V: TRBV6-5
size: once
J: TRBJ1-3
length: 14
CDR3: CASRDSFSGNTIYF

V: TRBV27
size: -
J: TRBJ1-6
length: 13
CDR3: CASSRTGVSPLHF

V: TRBV21-1
size: -
J: TRBJ2-3
length: 16
CDR3: CASSKRLAASTDTQYF

V: TRBV6-1
size: once
J: TRBJ2-7
length: 20
CDR3: CASSVAVGLAGVGATYEQYF

V: TRBV10-1
size: -
J: TRBJ2-7
length: 15
CDR3: CASSEGTSVKNEQYF

V: TRBV19
size: -
J: TRBJ1-5
length: 13
CDR3: CASSLTRNQPQHF

V: TRBV2
size: -
J: TRBJ2-7
length: 14
CDR3: CASRDREYSYEQYF